This T cell receptor beta chain was identified during a study of glioma-infiltrating T cells. General observations from the study: Non-neoplastic patients had below-expected tissue-blood divergence, while all gliomas exceeded expectation. Tissue and blood shared very few CDR3 sequences.

The iRepertoire nested amplicon-rescue multiplex PCR amplified TCR alpha and beta CDR3s from RNA. Input was about 95-400 ng of tissue mRNA or PBMC total RNA. TCRdb analysed the multiplex PCR reads with MiXCR anew, one entry per CDR3 protein. The sample yields a few hundred thousand distinct CDR3 sequences, roughly two fifths seen once. This clonotype was seen at least ten times. The antigen is unknown. Germline V gives CDR1 MNHEY, CDR2 SVGEGT. The CDR3 totals 13 residues. The ends lost 6 bases at V and 4 bases at J; junction bases unmatched: 2. This clonotype was obtained from a human donor with low-grade glioma or glioblastoma, undergoing nonglioma brain surgery, or in good health (not recorded which). Sequenced: glioma tissue, nonneoplastic brain tissue, or PBMCs (not recorded which). The chain has TRBV6-2 or TRBV6-3 and TRBJ2-1; 8 bases are shared with TRBD2. The CDR3: CASRGTSYNEQFF. The CDR3, as DNA: TGTGCCAGCAGAGGGACTAGTTACAATGAGCAGTTCTTC.